These 17 T cell receptor beta chains originate from one sample sequenced in a study of shared clonotypes between healthy human individuals. Assay: immunoSEQ multiplex PCR; the TCRdb copy retains only in-frame clones and omits some. The table has about 710,000 clones, less than 80% seen once. Sequencing was done on a sample of memory CD4+ T cells sorted from blood. Subset defined: CD45RA-negative fraction. The receptors stem from a woman aged 30 to 39 in good health.

J is TRBJ2-7 and V is TRBV6-1, with D uncertain. This CDR3 is 15 amino acids long. The germline V and J ends were trimmed by 6 bases and 0 bases, with 15 bases remaining between them. The germline CDR1 and CDR2 sequences are MNHNS and SASEGT. The DNA of the CDR3 is TGTGCCAGCAGCCTATTCTCAACAAGCTCCTACGAGCAGTACTTC. Protein product: CASSLFSTSSYEQYF.

V is TRBV6-1 and J is TRBJ2-3; no reliable D call. V was pared by 6 bases and J by 0 bases, with 10 bases between. Germline V gene lookup returns CDR1 MNHNS and CDR2 SASEGT. CDR3 length: 14 residues. As DNA, the CDR3 is TGTGCCAGCAGCTCACCGACTAGCACAGATACGCAGTATTTT. Encoded protein: CASSSPTSTDTQYF.

This clone appeared once. This rearrangement joins TRBV4-1 to TRBJ2-5, with TRBD1 as a possible D gene (6 bases). V lost 2 bases, J lost 4 bases, and 17 bases lay in between. This CDR3 has 16 amino acids. CDR1 MGHRA and CDR2 YSYEKL come from the germline V gene. Here the CDR3 DNA reads TGCGCCAGCAGCCAACAGGGGTGGATGGGCGTAGAGACCCAGTACTTC. Translated: CASSQQGWMGVETQYF.

The genes are TRBV5-1 and TRBJ2-5, with no clear D. This CDR3 contains 15 residues. Germline-derived CDR1 and CDR2 are SGHRS and YFSETQ. Trimming pared 1 base from V and 0 bases from J, leaving 10 bases between. The CDR3 sequence is CASSLFTSYQETQYF. CDR3 bases: TGCGCCAGCAGCTTGTTCACGTCATACCAAGAGACCCAGTACTTC.

The rearrangement links TRBV6-5 to TRBJ1-5; D remains unclear. V was cut by 5 bases and J by 3 bases, with 11 bases left in between. Per the germline V gene, CDR1 is MNHEY and CDR2 is SVGAGI. The CDR3 is 14 amino acids. CDR3 nucleotides: TGTGCCAGCAGTGCAGACACCAACAATCAGCCCCAGCATTTT. Translation: CASSADTNNQPQHF.

The V gene is TRBV6-5, the J gene TRBJ2-3, with D maybe TRBD2 (6 bases). Trimming stripped 5 bases from V and 2 bases from J, with 14 bases between. Germline CDR1 MNHEY, CDR2 SVGAGI. This CDR3 is 15 amino acids long. The CDR3 sequence is CASSPPGGYTDTQYF. CDR3 bases: TGTGCCAGCAGTCCCCCCGGGGGATACACAGATACGCAGTATTTT.

The chain joins TRBV27 to TRBJ2-1, with 12 bases aligning to TRBD2. This CDR3 is 15 amino acids long. Germline V gene lookup returns CDR1 MNHEY and CDR2 SMNVEV (reference sequence). After removal of 5 bases from V and 15 bases from J, the junction contained 14 bases not matched to a gene. CDR3 DNA: TGTGCCAGCAGTCCTTCTAGCGGGAGGGCCAGTAAGGGGTTCTTC. This gives the protein CASSPSSGRASKGFF.

The CDR3 region has the DNA TGTGCCAGCAGGGGGACTGGACAGGGGACTAGCGGGAGGATCTTCTCCTACGAGCAGTACTTC. It yields the protein CASRGTGQGTSGRIFSYEQYF. The chain has TRBV28 and TRBJ2-7, with 15 bases aligning to TRBD2. The CDR3 sequence is 21 residues long. Germline loops: CDR1 MDHEN, CDR2 SYDVKM. V trimming: 6 bases; J trimming: 0 bases; junction bases outside the gene matches: 18.

To note about this clone: The sample contains more than one DNA sequence encoding this CDR3. The V gene is TRBV5-1, the J gene TRBJ2-1; the match to TRBD1 covers 7 bases. The V gene end was trimmed by 2 bases and the J gene end by 7 bases; junction bases not matched to a gene: 3. The CDR3 loop spans 13 amino acids. In germline, CDR1 is SGHRS, CDR2 YFSETQ. Here the CDR3 reads CASSFGTVNEQFF. The CDR3 DNA sequence: TGCGCCAGCAGCTTCGGGACAGTTAATGAGCAGTTCTTC. Supplemented by reference TRBV5-1 and TRBJ2-1, the full variable domain reads KAGVTQTPRYLIKTRGQQVTLSCSPISGHRSVSWYQQTPGQGLQFLFEYFSETQRNKGNFPGRFSGRQFSNSRSEMNVSTLELGDSALYLCASSFGTVNEQFFGPGTRLTVL.

The rearrangement links TRBV7-2 to TRBJ2-7; 9 bases are a match to TRBD1. With V trimmed by 1 base and J by 9 bases, 16 bases remained unmatched. Per the germline V gene, CDR1 is SGHTA and CDR2 is FQGNSA. CDR3 size: 17 residues. CDR3 DNA sequence: TGTGCCAGCAGCTTAGGAGGTTGGTGGGACAGGGATTTATTGCAGTACTTC. Its translation is CASSLGGWWDRDLLQYF.

V is TRBV2 and J is TRBJ2-7; 8 nucleotides align to TRBD1. The CDR3 length is 14 residues. CDR1 SNHLY and CDR2 FYNNEI come from the germline V gene. V dropped 4 bases and J dropped 3; count of bases not matched to a gene: 5. This chain's CDR3 is CASSADREFYEQYF. The CDR3 nucleotides are TGTGCCAGCAGTGCGGACAGGGAGTTCTACGAGCAGTACTTC.

The chain links TRBV18 to TRBJ2-4; 11 nucleotides agree with TRBD2. The CDR3 contains 15 residues. Germline CDR1 is KGHSH and CDR2 is LQKENI. Trimming removed 4 bases from V and 6 bases from J; junction bases left unmatched: 5. The CDR3 spells CASSHGTSGGNIQYF. The CDR3 coding sequence is TGTGCCAGCTCACACGGGACTAGCGGTGGAAACATTCAGTACTTC.

The genes are TRBV19 and TRBJ1-1; D is unclear. Trimming shortened V by 3 bases and J by 3 bases, and 11 bases separated the two germline ends. Per the germline V gene, CDR1 is LNHDA and CDR2 is SQIVND (reference sequence). The CDR3 contains 14 residues. The DNA for the CDR3 is TGTGCCAGTAGTATTTGGGCCGGGGACACTGAAGCTTTCTTT. Translated, it gives CASSIWAGDTEAFF.

V is TRBV5-4 and J is TRBJ2-2; D remains unclear. V was shortened by 4 bases and J by 1 base, with 8 bases between the two germline ends. CDR1 is SGHNT and CDR2 is YYREEE in the germline V gene (reference sequence). The CDR3 spans 14 residues. CDR3 DNA: TGTGCCAGCAGCCAGCCGTTGAACACCGGGGAGCTGTTTTTT. Translated: CASSQPLNTGELFF.

Notes on this clone: The same CDR3 is also encoded by other DNA sequences in this sample. The J gene is TRBJ1-2, the V gene TRBV28; a weak D match, TRBD1 (6 bases). Per germline, CDR1 MDHEN and CDR2 SYDVKM. CDR3 length: 14 residues. Trimming removed 2 bases at V and 4 bases at J, with 11 bases between. DNA of the CDR3: TGTGCCAGCAGTTTACCTGGACAGCCCTATGGCTACACCTTC. This sequence encodes CASSLPGQPYGYTF.

The rearrangement uses TRBV25-1 and TRBJ1-2; 7 bases are shared with TRBD1. This CDR3 comprises 17 residues. Germline CDR1 MGHDK, CDR2 SYGVNS. V dropped 4 bases and J dropped 0; count of bases not matched to a gene: 11. CDR3 in amino acids: CASSATSGTASNYGYTF. CDR3 sequence (DNA): TGTGCCAGCAGTGCAACCTCTGGGACAGCTTCTAACTATGGCTACACCTTC.

In regard to this clone: Other DNA sequences within the sample encode an identical CDR3. The chain has TRBV6-5 and TRBJ2-7; D gene ambiguous. V lost 0 bases, J lost 0 bases, and 9 bases lay in between. This CDR3 has 15 amino acids. Germline assignment: CDR1 MNHEY and CDR2 SVGAGI. The CDR3 here is CASSYSGGASYEQYF. The CDR3, as DNA: TGTGCCAGCAGTTACTCGGGCGGAGCCTCCTACGAGCAGTACTTC.